This entry concerns a single TCR beta chain. This entry belongs to a study of blood T cell repertoires in COVID-19. Study context: Symptom resolution, clearance, or two negative PCRs marked the recovered donors of Cohort 3. Samples came from the United States, Italy and Spain, spanning acute and convalescent COVID-19. PBMCs, B-cell-depleted T cells, or T cells provided the cDNA or gDNA that made up the material.

V lost 6 bases, J lost 8 bases, and 7 bases stayed unmatched. There are 14 residues in the CDR3. CDR1 SNHLY and CDR2 FYNNEI come from the germline V gene. The repertoire was sequenced with immunoSEQ multiplex PCR; TCRdb's copy has only in-frame clones and lacks some. The table shows over 200,000 clones, with roughly nine tenths occurring only once. The clonotype comes from a woman aged 45-65 years in a cohort exposed to, infected with or recovered from COVID-19 (not recorded which). The chain recombines TRBV2 with TRBJ1-4; 9 nucleotides match TRBD1. Sequencing was carried out using PBMCs or T cells enriched from blood (not recorded which). CDR3 DNA: TGTGCCAGCAGCAACAGGGGGCTCGGGGAAAAACTGTTTTTT. Translating gives CASSNRGLGEKLFF.